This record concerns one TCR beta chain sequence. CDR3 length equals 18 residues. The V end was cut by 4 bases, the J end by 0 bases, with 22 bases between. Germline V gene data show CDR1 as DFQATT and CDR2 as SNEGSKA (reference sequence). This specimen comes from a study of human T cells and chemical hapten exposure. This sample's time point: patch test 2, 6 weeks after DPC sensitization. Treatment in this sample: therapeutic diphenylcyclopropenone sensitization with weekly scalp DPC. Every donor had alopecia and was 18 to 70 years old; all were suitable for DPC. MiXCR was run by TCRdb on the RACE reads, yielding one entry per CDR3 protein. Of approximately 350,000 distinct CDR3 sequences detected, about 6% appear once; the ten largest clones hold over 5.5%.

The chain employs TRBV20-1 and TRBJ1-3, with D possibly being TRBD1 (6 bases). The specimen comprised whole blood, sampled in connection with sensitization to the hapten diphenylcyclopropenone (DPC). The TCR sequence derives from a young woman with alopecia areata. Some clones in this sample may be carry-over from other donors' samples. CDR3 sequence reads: CSAKKTGPIRPSGNTIYF. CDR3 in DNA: TGCAGTGCTAAGAAAACAGGGCCCATCCGCCCCTCTGGAAACACCATATATTTT.